What follows describes a single T cell receptor (beta chain). Its antigen is as yet unknown. This sample was included in a study of CD8+CD57+ T cells in acquired aplastic anemia. Study overall: Sequencing produced an average of about 10.8 million reads per healthy donor for CD4+ cells.

Study-wide results and limits: It was found that twenty-nine CD8+ CDR3 sequences were shared between patients and controls.

Germline-derived CDR1 and CDR2 are SGHTA and FQGNSA. V lost 5 bases and J lost 11; bases outside the gene matches: 5. The CDR3 has 14 residues. Genomic DNA was employed as the template in profiling TCR beta VDJ and CDR3. MiXCR was run by TCRdb on the reads, yielding one entry per CDR3 protein. This table has 150,000 or so distinct CDR3 sequences, approximately 60% appearing once. The TCR comes from a human donor in good health. The chain links TRBV7-2 to TRBJ2-3; 15 bases fit TRBD2. Specimen: sorted CD4+, CD8+, or CD8+CD57+ T cells (not recorded which) from PBMCs. The CDR3 sequence is CASSQGLAGGMQYF. The CDR3 DNA reads as TGTGCCAGCAGCCAGGGACTAGCGGGGGGTATGCAGTATTTT.